This is a list of T cell receptor beta chains from one sample in a study of blood T cells in healthy people across ages. TCRdb independently ran MiXCR on the 5' RACE reads; one entry per CDR3 protein. The sample has fewer than 950,000 distinct CDR3 sequences, about 55% seen once. Material for sequencing was blood. The origin of the receptors is a man older than 75 in good health. CDR3s include the opening cysteine and the closing phenylalanine or tryptophan. Fields, in order: clone size, J gene, D gene, V gene, CDR3 protein, CDR3 DNA. The D gene is left open where the match is weak. Rows give clone size only sometimes, using once, few, many, or a class for an expanded clone.

abundance: -; j_gene: TRBJ1-1; d_gene: -; v_gene: TRBV27; CDR3aa: CASSGRLNTEAFF; CDR3nt: TGTGCCAGCAGTGGAAGGTTGAACACTGAAGCTTTCTTT
abundance: -; j_gene: TRBJ2-5; d_gene: TRBD2; v_gene: TRBV20-1; CDR3aa: CSARWSGSSAEQYF; CDR3nt: TGCAGTGCTAGATGGAGCGGGAGTAGTGCTGAGCAGTACTTC
abundance: -; j_gene: TRBJ2-5; d_gene: -; v_gene: TRBV5-1; CDR3aa: CASSLDGTRGETQYF; CDR3nt: TGCGCCAGCAGCCTGGACGGGACCAGGGGAGAGACCCAGTACTTC
abundance: -; j_gene: TRBJ1-6; d_gene: -; v_gene: TRBV7-6; CDR3aa: CASSLVAGTVLNSPLHF; CDR3nt: TGTGCCAGCAGCTTAGTGGCGGGCACTGTTTTGAATTCACCCCTCCACTTT
abundance: -; j_gene: TRBJ1-5; d_gene: -; v_gene: TRBV21-1; CDR3aa: CASSKAQLNQPQHF; CDR3nt: TGTGCCAGCAGCAAAGCACAGCTGAATCAGCCCCAGCATTTT
abundance: -; j_gene: TRBJ2-5; d_gene: -; v_gene: TRBV28; CDR3aa: CASGPETQYF; CDR3nt: TGTGCCAGCGGGCCAGAGACCCAGTACTTC
abundance: -; j_gene: TRBJ2-7; d_gene: TRBD2; v_gene: TRBV3-1; CDR3aa: CASSQVPSGSHEQYF; CDR3nt: TGTGCCAGCAGCCAAGTCCCTAGCGGGAGCCACGAGCAGTACTTC
abundance: once; j_gene: TRBJ2-1; d_gene: TRBD2; v_gene: TRBV6-2/TRBV6-3; CDR3aa: CASAQGLASYNEQFF; CDR3nt: TGTGCCAGCGCCCAGGGACTAGCGTCTTACAATGAGCAGTTCTTC
abundance: few; j_gene: TRBJ1-2; d_gene: -; v_gene: TRBV2; CDR3aa: CASSLERGRGYGYTF; CDR3nt: TGTGCCAGCAGCTTGGAGAGGGGACGGGGGTATGGCTACACCTTC
abundance: -; j_gene: TRBJ2-1; d_gene: TRBD2; v_gene: TRBV5-6; CDR3aa: CASRPNPGLARNNEQFF; CDR3nt: TGTGCCAGCAGGCCCAATCCGGGACTAGCGAGAAACAATGAGCAGTTCTTC
abundance: -; j_gene: TRBJ2-4; d_gene: TRBD1; v_gene: TRBV5-6; CDR3aa: CASSQTGLLAKNIQYF; CDR3nt: TGTGCCAGCAGCCAGACAGGGCTACTAGCCAAAAACATTCAGTACTTC
abundance: few; j_gene: TRBJ2-3; d_gene: -; v_gene: TRBV2; CDR3aa: CASSLGTITDTQYF; CDR3nt: TGTGCCAGCAGTTTAGGTACTATCACAGATACGCAGTATTTT
abundance: -; j_gene: TRBJ2-2; d_gene: -; v_gene: TRBV11-2; CDR3aa: CASNPTVLTGELFF; CDR3nt: TGTGCCAGCAACCCGACAGTCCTCACCGGGGAGCTGTTTTTT
abundance: -; j_gene: TRBJ1-2; d_gene: TRBD1; v_gene: TRBV20-1; CDR3aa: CSASGTGRSYTF; CDR3nt: TGCAGTGCTAGTGGGACAGGACGGAGCTACACCTTC